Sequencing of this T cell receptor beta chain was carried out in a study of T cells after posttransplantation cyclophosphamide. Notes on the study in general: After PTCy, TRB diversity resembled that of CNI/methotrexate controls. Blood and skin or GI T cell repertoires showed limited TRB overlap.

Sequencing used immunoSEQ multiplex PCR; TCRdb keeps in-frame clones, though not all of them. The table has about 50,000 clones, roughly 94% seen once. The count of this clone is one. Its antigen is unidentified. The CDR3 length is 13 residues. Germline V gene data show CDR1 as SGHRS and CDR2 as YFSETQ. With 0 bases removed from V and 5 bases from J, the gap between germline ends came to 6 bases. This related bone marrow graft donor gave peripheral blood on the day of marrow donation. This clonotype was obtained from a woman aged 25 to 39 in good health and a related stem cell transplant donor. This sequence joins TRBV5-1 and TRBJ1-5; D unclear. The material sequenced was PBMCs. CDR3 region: CASSLGGYQPQHF. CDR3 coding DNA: TGCGCCAGCAGCTTGGGAGGATATCAGCCCCAGCATTTT.